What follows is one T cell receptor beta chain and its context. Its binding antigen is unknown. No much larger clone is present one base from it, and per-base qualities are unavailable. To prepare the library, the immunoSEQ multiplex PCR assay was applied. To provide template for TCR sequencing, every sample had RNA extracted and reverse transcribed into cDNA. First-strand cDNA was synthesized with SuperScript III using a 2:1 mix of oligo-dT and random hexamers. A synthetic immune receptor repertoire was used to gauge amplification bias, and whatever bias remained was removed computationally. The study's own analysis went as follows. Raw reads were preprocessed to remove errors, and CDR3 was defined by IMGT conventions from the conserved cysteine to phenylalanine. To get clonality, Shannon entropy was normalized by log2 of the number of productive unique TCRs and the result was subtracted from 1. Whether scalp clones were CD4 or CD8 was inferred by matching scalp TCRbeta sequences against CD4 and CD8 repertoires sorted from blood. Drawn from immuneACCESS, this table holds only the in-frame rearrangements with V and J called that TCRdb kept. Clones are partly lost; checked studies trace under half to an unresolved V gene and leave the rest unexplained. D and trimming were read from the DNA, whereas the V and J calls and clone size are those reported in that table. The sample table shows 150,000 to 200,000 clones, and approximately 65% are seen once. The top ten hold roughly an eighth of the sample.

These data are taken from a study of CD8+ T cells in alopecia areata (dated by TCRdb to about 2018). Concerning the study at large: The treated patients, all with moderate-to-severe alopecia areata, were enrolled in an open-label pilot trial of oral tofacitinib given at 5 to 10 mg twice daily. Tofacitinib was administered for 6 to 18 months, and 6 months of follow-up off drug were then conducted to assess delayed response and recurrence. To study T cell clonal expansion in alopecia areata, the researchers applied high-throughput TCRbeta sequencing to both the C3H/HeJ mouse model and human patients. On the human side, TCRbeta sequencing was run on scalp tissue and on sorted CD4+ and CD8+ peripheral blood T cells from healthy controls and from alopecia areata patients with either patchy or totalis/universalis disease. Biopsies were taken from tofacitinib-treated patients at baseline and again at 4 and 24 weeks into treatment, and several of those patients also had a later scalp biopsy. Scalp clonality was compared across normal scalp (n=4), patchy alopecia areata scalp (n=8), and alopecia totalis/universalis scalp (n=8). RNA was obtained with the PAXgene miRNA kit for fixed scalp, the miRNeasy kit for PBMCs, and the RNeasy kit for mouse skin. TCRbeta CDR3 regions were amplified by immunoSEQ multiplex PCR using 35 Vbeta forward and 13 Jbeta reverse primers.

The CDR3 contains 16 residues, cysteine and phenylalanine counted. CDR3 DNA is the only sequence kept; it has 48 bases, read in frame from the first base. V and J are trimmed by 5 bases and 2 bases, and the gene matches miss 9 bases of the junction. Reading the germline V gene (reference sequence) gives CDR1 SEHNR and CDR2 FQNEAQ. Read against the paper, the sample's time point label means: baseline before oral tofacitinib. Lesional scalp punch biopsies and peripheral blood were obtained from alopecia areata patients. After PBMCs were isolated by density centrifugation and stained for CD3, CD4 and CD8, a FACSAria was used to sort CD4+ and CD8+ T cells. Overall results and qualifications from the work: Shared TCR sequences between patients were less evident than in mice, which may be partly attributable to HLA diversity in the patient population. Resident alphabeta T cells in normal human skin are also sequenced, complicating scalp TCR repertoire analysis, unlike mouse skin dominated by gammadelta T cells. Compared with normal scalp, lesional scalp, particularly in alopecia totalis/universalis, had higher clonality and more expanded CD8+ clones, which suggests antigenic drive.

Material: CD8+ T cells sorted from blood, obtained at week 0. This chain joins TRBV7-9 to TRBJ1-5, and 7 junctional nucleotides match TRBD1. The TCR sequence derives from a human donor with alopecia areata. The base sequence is TGTGCCAGCAGCCCCCCCCTTGGACAGGGCAATCAGCCCCAGCATTTT. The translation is CASSPPLGQGNQPQHF.